This T cell receptor (beta chain) was found in a study of blood T cell repertoires in COVID-19. Study in general: The United States, Italy and Spain provided the acute and convalescent COVID-19 samples.

Two negative PCRs, clearance, or symptom resolution were required of recovered Cohort 3 donors. This CDR3 spans 14 amino acids. From germline, CDR1 is GTSNPN and CDR2 SVGIG (reference sequence). The junction had 2 bases not matched to a gene; V was cut back by 4 bases and J by 0 bases. Measured with immunoSEQ multiplex PCR; TCRdb has only the in-frame clones, and not every one. The table has approximately 400,000 clones, roughly four fifths seen once; the top ten hold roughly 5.1%. The receptor's source is a woman in her 50s who had recovered from COVID-19. The material sequenced was PBMCs or T cells enriched from blood (not recorded which). The V call is TRBV30, the J call TRBJ2-7; TRBD2 agrees at 11 bases. Written as DNA, the CDR3 is TGTGCCTGGATCGGGACTAGCGGCTCCTACGAGCAGTACTTC. It specifies CAWIGTSGSYEQYF.